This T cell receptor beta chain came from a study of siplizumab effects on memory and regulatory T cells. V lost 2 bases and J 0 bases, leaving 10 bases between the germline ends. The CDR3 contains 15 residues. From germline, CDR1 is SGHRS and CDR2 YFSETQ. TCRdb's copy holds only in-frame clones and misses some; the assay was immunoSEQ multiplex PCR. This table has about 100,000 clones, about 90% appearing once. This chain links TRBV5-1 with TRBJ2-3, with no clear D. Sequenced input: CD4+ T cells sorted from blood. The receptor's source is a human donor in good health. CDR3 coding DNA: TGCGCCAGCAGCTTAGAAGCTACCAGCACAGATACGCAGTATTTT. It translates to CASSLEATSTDTQYF.